Listed below are T cell receptor beta chains from one sample, sequenced in a study of blood T cell repertoires in COVID-19. The data were produced by immunoSEQ multiplex PCR, yet TCRdb's version contains in-frame clones alone and is incomplete. The sample lists about half a million clones; 80% to 90% were seen once. The specimen sequenced was peripheral blood. These receptors all stem from a human donor in a cohort sampled during active COVID-19. CDR3s include the opening cysteine and the closing phenylalanine or tryptophan.

V gene: TRBV7-8; CDR3 protein: CASSLDAGAYEQYF
V gene: TRBV29-1; CDR3 protein: CSVDYGWEDGYTF
V gene: TRBV19; CDR3 protein: CASRGVAGGVKHEQFF
V gene: TRBV2; CDR3 protein: CASSMGLAGALSYEQYF
V gene: TRBV15; CDR3 protein: CATSKPGTESNEQFF
V gene: TRBV6-2/TRBV6-3; CDR3 protein: CASSYGGGFQPQHF
V gene: TRBV29-1; CDR3 protein: CSVESGGRPYEQYF
V gene: TRBV5-5; CDR3 protein: CASSLLTGLQETQYF
V gene: TRBV9; CDR3 protein: CASSFRGTDGYGYTF
V gene: TRBV6-5; CDR3 protein: CASSPNPGDSGYTF
V gene: TRBV10-2; CDR3 protein: CATKIAGGLAYEQYF
V gene: TRBV7-9; CDR3 protein: CASSFGSGATGGETQYF
V gene: TRBV28; CDR3 protein: CASSLPGGLHEQYF
V gene: TRBV29-1; CDR3 protein: CSVGTGAANTEAFF
V gene: TRBV27; CDR3 protein: CASSFPPMEGSAYEQYF
V gene: TRBV2; CDR3 protein: CASRLTGPVLYEQYF
V gene: TRBV19; CDR3 protein: CASSSRSGEKLFF
V gene: TRBV13; CDR3 protein: CASSQRENYNEQFF
V gene: TRBV19; CDR3 protein: CASTPGGYQPQHF
V gene: TRBV5-4; CDR3 protein: CASSQQGALGYTF
V gene: TRBV7-9; CDR3 protein: CASSLVQGAETQYF
V gene: TRBV19; CDR3 protein: CASSTPGRGRETQYF
V gene: TRBV19; CDR3 protein: CASSRQGLSSGELFF
V gene: TRBV28; CDR3 protein: CASRTTSGTGKGQPQHF
V gene: TRBV10-3; CDR3 protein: CAISPEGTDTQYF